The rows below give T cell receptor beta chains drawn from one sample of a study of T cells in Graves' hyperthyroidism and ophthalmopathy. TCRdb fed the multiplex PCR reads into MiXCR, producing one record per CDR3 protein. The data hold roughly 380,000 distinct CDR3 sequences, with approximately 15% observed a single time. The sequenced sample was blood. The receptors here all came from a woman aged 55-69 years with Graves' hyperthyroidism. The CDR3 runs from the conserved cysteine through the conserved F or W. The order of the fields is D gene, J gene, V gene, clone size, CDR3 DNA, CDR3 protein. The D gene is left open where the match is weak. Clone size is stated in some rows and not others, as once, few, many or a class when expanded.

TRBD2	TRBJ2-7	TRBV28	many	TGTGCCAGCAGTTTCCTCTCTCTAGCGGTCCGCTCCTACGAGCAGTACTTC	CASSFLSLAVRSYEQYF
.	TRBJ1-5	TRBV2	many	TGTGCCAGCATGGGAGATAGCAATCAGCCCCAGCATTTT	CASMGDSNQPQHF
.	TRBJ2-7	TRBV7-9	many	TGTGCCAGCAGCTTAGAATACAGCTCCTACGAGCAGTACTTC	CASSLEYSSYEQYF
.	TRBJ2-3	TRBV10-2	few	TGCGCCACCCAACGCGATACGCAGTATTTT	CATQRDTQYF
TRBD2	TRBJ2-1	TRBV12-3/TRBV12-4	many	TGTGCCAGCAGCCCGACTAGCGGGAGCTCCTACAATGAGCAGTTCTTC	CASSPTSGSSYNEQFF
.	TRBJ2-7	TRBV6-1	many	TGTGCCAGCAGCAAAGCGGGCCTGAACGAGCAGTACTTC	CASSKAGLNEQYF
.	TRBJ1-5	TRBV28	many	TGTGCCAGCTCCCCGTACAGGGAAAGTCAGCCCCAGCATTTT	CASSPYRESQPQHF
.	TRBJ1-2	TRBV28	many	TGTGCCAGCAGTTTCAGGAAGCGAGGCTACACCTTC	CASSFRKRGYTF
.	TRBJ1-1	TRBV20-1	many	TGCAGTGCCCCCCGGGGAGGCCTGAACACTGAAGCTTTCTTT	CSAPRGGLNTEAFF
.	TRBJ2-1	TRBV4-1	.	TGCGCCAGCAGCCAAACGTCACGCATCAGGGGATCCATAGCGGGCCTCTACAATGAGCAGTTCTTC	CASSQTSRIRGSIAGLYNEQFF
TRBD2	TRBJ2-1	TRBV7-8	many	TGTGCCAGCAGCTTAGCGAGGACTAGCGGGGGCTCCTACAATGAGCAGTTCTTC	CASSLARTSGGSYNEQFF
TRBD1	TRBJ1-2	TRBV5-1	many	TGCGCCAGCAGCCCTCCCTCGACAGGGAACTATGGCTACACCTTC	CASSPPSTGNYGYTF
.	TRBJ2-1	TRBV3-1	many	TGTGCCAGCAGCCAAGGAAACGGGCCTATGTACAATGAGCAGTTCTTC	CASSQGNGPMYNEQFF
.	TRBJ1-2	TRBV20-1	many	TGCAGTGCTAGTAACGCAGGGGTTTATGGCTACACCTTC	CSASNAGVYGYTF
.	TRBJ1-6	TRBV27	few	TGTGCCAGCAGTATTAGCTCCTATAATTCACCCCTCCACTTT	CASSISSYNSPLHF
.	TRBJ1-6	TRBV5-5	.	TGTGCCAGCAGCTTGGCCGGCGACCCTGGGTATTCACCCCTCCACTTT	CASSLAGDPGYSPLHF
TRBD1	TRBJ2-2	TRBV12-3/TRBV12-4	many	TGTGCCAGCAGGACGATCCCGGGACAGGGGGGCACCGGGGAGCTGTTTTTT	CASRTIPGQGGTGELFF
TRBD2	TRBJ2-7	TRBV5-1	many	TGCGCCAGCAGCATCCAAACTAGCGGCCTCTACGAGCAGTACTTC	CASSIQTSGLYEQYF
.	TRBJ1-5	TRBV2	many	TGTGCCAGCAGCAGGGATTACAATCAGCCCCAGCATTTT	CASSRDYNQPQHF
.	TRBJ1-2	TRBV29-1	.	TGCAGCGTTGTTACCAATGCCGACTATGGCTACACCTTC	CSVVTNADYGYTF
TRBD2	TRBJ2-3	TRBV28	many	TGTGCCAGCAGCCGAGGCGGGGGAGATACGCAGTATTTT	CASSRGGGDTQYF
TRBD1	TRBJ1-4	TRBV6-1	few	TGTGCCAGCAGTGAGGCCGGGAGGGGGCTTAATGAAAAACTGTTTTTT	CASSEAGRGLNEKLFF
TRBD1	TRBJ1-2	TRBV12-3/TRBV12-4	.	TGTGCCAGCGGCGACAGGGGTGACTATGGCTACACCTTC	CASGDRGDYGYTF
TRBD2	TRBJ2-2	TRBV5-1	few	TGCGCCAGCAGCTTGGGTCGACTAGCGGAGGGGACCGGGGAGCTGCTTTTT	CASSLGRLAEGTGELLF
TRBD2	TRBJ2-3	TRBV20-1	.	TGCAGTGCTACCCCGACTAGCGGGAGGGCCGAGGCGCGCACAGATACGCAGTATTTT	CSATPTSGRAEARTDTQYF
.	TRBJ2-1	TRBV12-3/TRBV12-4	many	TGTGCCAGCAGCCAAGCGGAGGCCTTTTACAATGAGCAGTTCTTC	CASSQAEAFYNEQFF
TRBD1	TRBJ1-1	TRBV20-1	many	TGCAGTGCTAGGTCGGGACAGGGGGTGGATGAAGCTTTCTTT	CSARSGQGVDEAFF
.	TRBJ2-1	TRBV5-6	many	TGTGCCAGCAGCTTGGCCCTGGGTTGGAGTGAGCAGTTCTTC	CASSLALGWSEQFF
.	TRBJ2-3	TRBV6-1	.	TGTGCCAGCAGTCGGGATCAGGGCACAGATACGCAGTATTTT	CASSRDQGTDTQYF
TRBD2	TRBJ2-2	TRBV29-1	.	TGCAGCGTTTTGACTAGCGGAGTCGCCGGGGAGCTGTTTTTT	CSVLTSGVAGELFF
.	TRBJ2-3	TRBV11-3	few	TGTGCCAGCAGCTTTGGGCAGGCAGCCGTTGATACGCAGTATTTT	CASSFGQAAVDTQYF
TRBD2	TRBJ2-7	TRBV15	.	TGTGCCACCAGCAGCACGGAGCGGGATACCAGCGAGCAGTACTTC	CATSSTERDTSEQYF
TRBD2	TRBJ2-3	TRBV24-1	many	TGTGCCACCAGTGATCCCCGGGGCCTCACTAGCGGTGATTTGAATACGCAGTATTTT	CATSDPRGLTSGDLNTQYF
.	TRBJ2-7	TRBV13	many	TGTGCCAGCAGCCCATCGGACAGAAAGGACGAGCAGTACTTC	CASSPSDRKDEQYF
TRBD2	TRBJ2-4	TRBV7-9	.	TGTGCCAGCAGCCCGGGGACTAGCGGGGCCAAAAACATTCAGTACTTC	CASSPGTSGAKNIQYF
.	TRBJ2-7	TRBV5-1	many	TGTGCCAGCAGCTTAACAGACTCCTACGAGCAGTACTTC	CASSLTDSYEQYF
TRBD2	TRBJ2-1	TRBV5-1	few	TGCGCCAGCAGCCCCGGGACTAGCGGGGCCGTTAAGCAGTTCTTC	CASSPGTSGAVKQFF
.	TRBJ2-3	TRBV20-1	many	TGCAGTGCTTTCTCAGTGACAGATACGCAGTATTTT	CSAFSVTDTQYF
.	TRBJ1-2	TRBV19	few	TGTGCCAGCTGGCGGGGGGGGACTAACTATGGCTACACCTTC	CASWRGGTNYGYTF
.	TRBJ2-1	TRBV29-1	many	TGCAGCGTTGTCCAGTACAATGAGCAGTTCTTC	CSVVQYNEQFF
.	TRBJ2-7	TRBV5-5	many	TGTGCCAGCAGCTTGACGGCAGGGGGAGGATACGAGCAGTACTTC	CASSLTAGGGYEQYF
.	TRBJ2-7	TRBV5-6	.	TGTGCCAGCCAGCAGGTCGTAGCAAATCACGAGCAGTACTTC	CASQQVVANHEQYF
TRBD2	TRBJ2-1	TRBV29-1	many	TGCAGCCCGAGAGGGTGGGCGGGAGTACCCTACAATGAGCAGTTCTTC	CSPRGWAGVPYNEQFF